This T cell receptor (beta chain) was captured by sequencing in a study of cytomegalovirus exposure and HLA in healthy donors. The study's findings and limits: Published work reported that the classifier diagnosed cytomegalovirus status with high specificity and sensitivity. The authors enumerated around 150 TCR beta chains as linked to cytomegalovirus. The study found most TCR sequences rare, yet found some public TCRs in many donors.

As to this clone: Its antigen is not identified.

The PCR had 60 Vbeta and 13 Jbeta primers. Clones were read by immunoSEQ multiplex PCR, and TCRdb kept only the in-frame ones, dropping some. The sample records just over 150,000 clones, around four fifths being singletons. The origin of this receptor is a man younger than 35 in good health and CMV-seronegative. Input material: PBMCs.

The DNA for the CDR3 is TGTGCCAGCAGTAAAGGGGGCTGGACAGATAGCACAGATACGCAGTATTTT. Translating it yields CASSKGGWTDSTDTQYF. V gene TRBV27 combines with J gene TRBJ2-3, with 7 bases fitting TRBD1. CDR3 size: 17 residues. The germline V gene encodes CDR1 MNHEY and CDR2 SMNVEV (reference sequence). V lost 5 bases and J lost 0; bases outside the gene matches: 11.